The text below deals with one T cell receptor beta chain. The antigen is undetermined. J was trimmed by 2 bases and V by 5 bases; bases with no gene match: 7. This CDR3 spans 15 amino acids. CDR1 SEHNR and CDR2 FQNEAQ come from the germline V gene (reference sequence). Peripheral blood genomic DNA, not sorted cells or RNA, was the template. This specimen belongs to a study of T cell repertoires in aging, cancer and after chemotherapy. TRB rearrangements spanning V, D and J were amplified using mixed TRB-A/B primers. Each CDR3 protein is one row after TCRdb ran MiXCR on the multiplex PCR reads. Of fewer than 3,000 distinct CDR3 sequences in the sample, around 30% were seen once. Study-level points and caveats: In cancer patients, declining TCR diversity with age involved lost richness and lost evenness.

The TCR originated in a human donor with a solid tumor. The chain carries TRBV7-9 and TRBJ2-3, with 7 bases fitting TRBD2. The sample taken for sequencing was blood. The CDR3 nucleotides are TGTGCCAGCAGCGCGACTAGCCGATTCACAGATACGCAGTATTTT. Its protein is CASSATSRFTDTQYF.